This T cell receptor beta chain was documented in a study of T-cell reconstitution after alpha-beta-depleted transplantation in children. The TCRbeta library was prepared with unique molecular identifiers. MiXCR was run by TCRdb on the PCR reads, yielding one entry per CDR3 protein. Of more than 250,000 distinct CDR3 sequences in the sample, almost 10% are singletons; the top ten hold roughly a tenth. This clonotype was seen only a few times. V lost 6 bases to trimming and J lost 7 bases, with 7 bases between them. The CDR3 spans 12 residues. Sequencing used PBMCs from the stem cell graft donor, obtained from the stem cell graft. This TCR came from a human donor who donated a stem cell graft to a child with SCID. The gene calls are TRBV12-3 or TRBV12-4 and TRBJ1-6, with D possibly being TRBD1 (5 bases). The CDR3 sequence: CASRRDNSPLHF. The DNA for the CDR3 is TGTGCCAGCAGGCGGGACAATTCACCCCTCCACTTT.